This T cell receptor beta chain is from a study of vaccination and CD4 T cells after COVID-19 (dated by TCRdb to 2022 to 2024). Regarding the study in general: Convalescent patients had a positive SARS-CoV-2 result on nasal swab PCR, and of these patients, fewer than ten had mild disease and one had severe disease. The convalescent cohort included six males and four females, with two Hispanic individuals, seven Caucasians, two Asians and one multiracial person. Two doses of either the Pfizer-BioNTech BNT162b2 vaccine (n=8) or the Moderna mRNA-1273 vaccine (n=2) were administered to participants. Post-COVID blood samples from convalescent patients were collected a median of around 110 days after diagnosis, with a range of 35 to 161 days. Post-vaccine blood samples were obtained a median of about 77 days after the second vaccine dose, with a range of roughly 13 to 250 days. The cultures were stimulated with overlapping spike peptide pools from SARS-CoV-2 and from the common cold coronaviruses HCoV-NL63, HCoV-OC43 and HCoV-229E. As controls, cultures received a CEFX viral epitope pool (the positive control), an HIV-1 Nef peptide pool (the negative control), or no peptide at all. The spike-specific CD4+ TCR repertoire was compared before and after mRNA vaccination in over 9 COVID-19 convalescent patients and a few infection-naive healthy vaccine recipients. What the work shows at the level of the full study, not this receptor alone: The median number of SARS-CoV-2-reactive clonotypes rose from roughly 20 after infection to 30 to 45 after vaccination, but the change was not significant. Only a relatively small number of convalescent patients were included in the study, and early timepoints following natural infection were not analyzed. Of the vaccine-specific clones found in convalescent patients, nearly all (304 of 307) were mono-reactive for SARS-CoV-2 spike instead of being cross-reactive with common cold coronaviruses. Among the post-vaccine SARS-CoV-2-reactive clones in convalescent patients, a median roughly 85% showed up only after vaccination, which suggests vaccine-specific priming.

To note about this clonotype: Its antigen is not yet known. Base qualities are not provided; no much larger clone lies one nucleotide away.

The sample's treatment or condition label is to be understood as: approximately nine-day PBMC culture with coronavirus spike peptide pools or control peptides (ViraFEST assay). The study used the ViraFEST assay, which expanded antigen-specific T cells with peptide pools and then identified expanded clonotypes by TCR sequencing. The convalescent patients' positive SARS-CoV-2 PCR tests fell between March and December 2020, which was before the Alpha, Beta and Delta variants emerged in the United States. About 2 million PBMCs per well were cultured in IMDM with roughly 5% human AB serum and 7.5 to 10 IU/ml IL-2, plus 10 ug/ml peptide pools. Half of the culture medium was replaced with fresh IL-2-containing medium on days 3 and 7. After approximately 11 days of culture, CD4+ T cells were isolated by negative selection with the EasySep CD4+ T cell isolation kit. PBMCs were separated from whole blood using Ficoll-Paque Plus gradient centrifugation and then either used fresh or cryopreserved at -140C. Each culture condition was generally run in triplicate wells.

Trimming leaves V shorter by 1 base and J shorter by 3 bases, with the junction holding 5 bases beyond the gene matches. The CDR3 has 15 amino acids, counting the end cysteine and phenylalanine. Only CDR3 DNA is held: 45 bases, read in frame from base 1. The germline V gene sets CDR1 to SGHTA and CDR2 to FQGTGA. Libraries were prepared through PCR. DNA from cultured CD4+ T cells underwent TCR sequencing with the Oncomine TCR Beta short-read assay at the Johns Hopkins FTIC core. The QIAamp micro DNA kit was used to extract genomic DNA from the cultured CD4+ T cells. Oncomine TCR Beta libraries made from cultured CD4+ T cells were pooled using unique dual indexes and sequenced on an Illumina iSeq 100. On the authors' methods: Non-productive sequences were filtered out, and CDR3s that did not start with C, did not end with F or W, or were shorter than 7 amino acids were discarded. The MANAFEST web application was used to identify antigen-specific clonotypes by comparing peptide-stimulated wells against reference wells and other culture wells. For a clone to be called positive, the clone needed an FDR below 0.05, an odds ratio above 5, and a productive frequency above 0.1% in at least two of three replicate wells. A clonotype was classed as cross-reactive if the clonotype showed significant expansion both in SARS-CoV-2 spike wells and in at least one common cold coronavirus spike condition. Using R version 3.6.1, CDR3 homology was evaluated through Levenshtein distances (stringdist) along with unrooted phylogenetic trees (ape). TCRdb reprocessed the public reads (quality trimming at Q25 with fastp, clone calling with MiXCR) and kept in-frame beta chains. Each CDR3 protein gets just one entry, which takes the most common genes and DNA from the rows behind it. For this entry, the V and J calls and clone size follow TCRdb and not the study's own pipeline. Across this sample there are 15,000 to 20,000 distinct CDR3 sequences, with around 55% seen only once. The biggest ten clones account for 7.5% of the sample.

The sequence was obtained from a human donor who had recovered from COVID-19. The sequenced material came from CD4+ T cells from blood, cultured in vitro. In this chain, TRBV7-3 is recombined with TRBJ2-7; TRBD2 fits 8 bases in the junction. In nucleotide form, the sequence is TGTGCCAGCAGCTTAAACAGCGGGGGATACTACGAGCAGTACTTC. The encoded protein is CASSLNSGGYYEQYF.